The present T cell receptor beta chain was sequenced within a study of T-cell reconstitution after alpha-beta-depleted transplantation in children. Molecular barcoding with unique molecular identifiers was used for the TCRbeta library. TCRdb called the PCR reads again in MiXCR, with one record for every CDR3 protein. The data hold around 300,000 distinct CDR3 sequences, with around 25% observed a single time. With 6 bases removed from V and 0 bases from J, the gap between germline ends came to 14 bases. Germline-derived CDR1 and CDR2 are MNHNS and SASEGT. There are 15 residues in the CDR3. This sequence was found in a male patient younger than 18 who had a stem cell transplant for acute lymphoblastic leukemia, so the T cells may come from the graft donor. The input for sequencing was PBMCs, mostly from graft donor cells, taken 180 days after TCRalphabeta/CD19-depleted stem cell transplant. The chain employs TRBV6-1 and TRBJ1-1; maybe TRBD1 (5 bases). The CDR3 nucleotides read TGTGCCAGCAGCCCACGGGGCACTATGAACACTGAAGCTTTCTTT. This codes for CASSPRGTMNTEAFF.